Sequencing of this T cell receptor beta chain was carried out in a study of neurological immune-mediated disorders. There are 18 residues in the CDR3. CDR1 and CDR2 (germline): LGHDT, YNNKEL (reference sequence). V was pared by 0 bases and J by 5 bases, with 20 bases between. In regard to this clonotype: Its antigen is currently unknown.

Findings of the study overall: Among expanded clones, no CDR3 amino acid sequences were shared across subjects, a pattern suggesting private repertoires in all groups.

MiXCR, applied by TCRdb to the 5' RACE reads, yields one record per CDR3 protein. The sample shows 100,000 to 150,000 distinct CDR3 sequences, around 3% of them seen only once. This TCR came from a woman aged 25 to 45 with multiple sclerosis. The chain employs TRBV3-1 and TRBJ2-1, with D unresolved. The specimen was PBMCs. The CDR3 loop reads CASSQEVPGSEYHNEQFF. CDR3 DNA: TGTGCCAGCAGCCAAGAAGTTCCCGGGTCCGAGTACCACAATGAGCAGTTCTTC.